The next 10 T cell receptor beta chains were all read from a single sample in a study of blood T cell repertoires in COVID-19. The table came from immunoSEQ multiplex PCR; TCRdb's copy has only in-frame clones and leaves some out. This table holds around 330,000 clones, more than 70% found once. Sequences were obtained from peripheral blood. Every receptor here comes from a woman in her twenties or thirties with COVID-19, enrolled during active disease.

DNA for the CDR3: TGTGCCAGCAGAAAGCGGGGAGCTAACTATGGCTACACCTTC. Translating it yields CASRKRGANYGYTF. The chain joins TRBV6-5 to TRBJ1-2; no clear D gene. Between the trimmed V and J ends, which lost 6 bases and 0 bases, there was a span of 11 bases. CDR1 is MNHEY, CDR2 SVGAGI, per germline. This CDR3 is built from 14 residues.

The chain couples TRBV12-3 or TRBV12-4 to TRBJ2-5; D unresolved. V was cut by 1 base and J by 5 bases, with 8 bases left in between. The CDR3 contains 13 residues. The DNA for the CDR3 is TGTGCCAGCAGTTTAGTTGACAAGGAGACCCAGTACTTC. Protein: CASSLVDKETQYF.

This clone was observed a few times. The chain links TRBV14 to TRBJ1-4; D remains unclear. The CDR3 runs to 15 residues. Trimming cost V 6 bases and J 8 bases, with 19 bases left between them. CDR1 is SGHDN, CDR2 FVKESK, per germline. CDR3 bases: TGTGCCAGCAGTCCGTTCGGGTCGTTGAAGGAAAAACTGTTTTTT. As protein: CASSPFGSLKEKLFF.

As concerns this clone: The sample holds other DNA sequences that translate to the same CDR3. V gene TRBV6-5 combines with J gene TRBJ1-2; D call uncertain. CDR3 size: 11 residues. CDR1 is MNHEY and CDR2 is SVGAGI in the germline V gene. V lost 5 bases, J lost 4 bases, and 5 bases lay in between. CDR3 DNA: TGTGCCAGCAGTCGGGGCTATGGCTACACCTTC. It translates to CASSRGYGYTF.

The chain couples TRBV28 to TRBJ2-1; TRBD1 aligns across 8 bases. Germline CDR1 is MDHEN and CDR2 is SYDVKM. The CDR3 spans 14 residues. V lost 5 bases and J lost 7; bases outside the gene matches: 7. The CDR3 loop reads CASSRTGSRNEQFF. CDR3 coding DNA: TGTGCCAGCAGTAGGACAGGGTCTAGGAATGAGCAGTTCTTC. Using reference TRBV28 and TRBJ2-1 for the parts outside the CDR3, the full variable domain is DVKVTQSSRYLVKRTGEKVFLECVQDMDHENMFWYRQDPGLGLRLIYFSYDVKMKEKGDIPEGYSVSREKKERFSLILESASTNQTSMYLCASSRTGSRNEQFFGPGTRLTVL.

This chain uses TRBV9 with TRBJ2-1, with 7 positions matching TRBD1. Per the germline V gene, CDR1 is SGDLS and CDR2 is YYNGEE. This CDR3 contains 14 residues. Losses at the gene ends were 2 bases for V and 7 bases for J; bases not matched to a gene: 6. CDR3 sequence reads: CASSVRAGGNEQFF. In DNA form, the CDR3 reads TGTGCCAGCAGCGTCAGGGCAGGGGGAAATGAGCAGTTCTTC.

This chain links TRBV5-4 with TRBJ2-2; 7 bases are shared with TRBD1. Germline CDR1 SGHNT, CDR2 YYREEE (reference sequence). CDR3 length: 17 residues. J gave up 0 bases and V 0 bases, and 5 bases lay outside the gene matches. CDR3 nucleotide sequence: TGTGCCAGCAGCTTGGGGCCGGGACAGTCGAACACCGGGGAGCTGTTTTTT. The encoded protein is CASSLGPGQSNTGELFF.

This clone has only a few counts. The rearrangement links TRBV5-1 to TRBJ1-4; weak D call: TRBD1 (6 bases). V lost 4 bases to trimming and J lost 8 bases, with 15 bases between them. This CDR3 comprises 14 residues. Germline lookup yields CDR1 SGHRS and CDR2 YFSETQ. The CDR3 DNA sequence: TGCGCCAGCAGCCTAGGGGGTTTTGGGGAAAAACTGTTTTTT. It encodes CASSLGGFGEKLFF.

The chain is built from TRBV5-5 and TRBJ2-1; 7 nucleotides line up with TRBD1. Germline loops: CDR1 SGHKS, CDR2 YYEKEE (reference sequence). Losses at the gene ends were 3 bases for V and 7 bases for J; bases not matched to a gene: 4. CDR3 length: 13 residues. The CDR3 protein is CASSYLQGNEQFF. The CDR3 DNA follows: TGTGCCAGCAGCTACCTACAGGGGAATGAGCAGTTCTTC.

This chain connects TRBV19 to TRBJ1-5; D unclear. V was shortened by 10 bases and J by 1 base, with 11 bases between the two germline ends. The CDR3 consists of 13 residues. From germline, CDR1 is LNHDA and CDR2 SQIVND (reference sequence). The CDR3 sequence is CATQQVSNQPQHF. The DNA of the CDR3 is TGTGCCACCCAGCAGGTGAGCAATCAGCCCCAGCATTTT.